A single sample is the source of the 26 T cell receptor beta chains below, sequenced in a study of cytomegalovirus exposure and HLA in healthy donors. In the PCR, 60 Vbeta and 13 Jbeta primers were used. Data came from immunoSEQ multiplex PCR; TCRdb stores just in-frame clones and leaves some out. This repertoire comprises 95,000 to 150,000 clones; its ten largest clones make up 3% to 4.5%. The specimen sequenced was PBMCs. These TCRs come from a man younger than 35 in good health and CMV-seronegative.

The chain is built from TRBV7-9 and TRBJ2-1; D gene unclear. CDR1 is SEHNR and CDR2 is FQNEAQ in the germline V gene (reference sequence). This CDR3 contains 12 residues. Trimming pared 5 bases from V and 4 bases from J, leaving 6 bases between. DNA for the CDR3: TGTGCCAGCAGCCCGACATACAATGAGCAGTTCTTC. Translated, it gives CASSPTYNEQFF.

This rearrangement joins TRBV7-2 to TRBJ2-7; 7 nucleotides agree with TRBD2. Germline loops: CDR1 SGHTA, CDR2 FQGNSA. The CDR3 spans 16 residues. J gave up 0 bases and V 5 bases, and 10 bases lay outside the gene matches. CDR3 DNA: TGTGCCAGCAGCCCCTCACTAGCGCTGAGCTCCTACGAGCAGTACTTC. Residues: CASSPSLALSSYEQYF.

The V call is TRBV4-1, the J call TRBJ2-7; 11 bases match TRBD2. V lost 1 base to trimming and J lost 11 bases; unmatched junction nucleotides: 7. Germline CDR1 MGHRA, CDR2 YSYEKL. This CDR3 comprises 14 residues. The CDR3 coding sequence is TGCGCCAGCAGCCAAGTCGGGACTAGCGGCCCCGAGTACTTC. Translation: CASSQVGTSGPEYF.

This chain joins TRBV7-6 and TRBJ2-1; 12 positions match TRBD2. Germline CDR1 SGHVS, CDR2 FNYEAQ. The CDR3 loop spans 15 amino acids. V lost 6 bases to trimming and J lost 8 bases; unmatched junction nucleotides: 8. CDR3 coding DNA: TGTGCCAGCAGAACCCTAGCGGGGGGGCCTTATGAGCAGTTCTTC. Translated: CASRTLAGGPYEQFF.

The chain carries TRBV9 and TRBJ2-1; D is possibly TRBD2 (6 bases). The CDR3 length is 12 residues. Germline assignment: CDR1 SGDLS and CDR2 YYNGEE. Trimming stripped 4 bases from V and 7 bases from J, with 9 bases between. The CDR3 reads CASSISGNEQFF. The CDR3 DNA follows: TGTGCCAGCAGCATCAGCGGGAATGAGCAGTTCTTC.

V gene TRBV9 combines with J gene TRBJ2-1; D is unclear. The ends were cut back, 2 bases at V and 4 bases at J, with 7 bases in the middle. The CDR3 contains 13 residues. Per germline, CDR1 SGDLS and CDR2 YYNGEE. In DNA, the CDR3 is TGTGCCAGCAGCGTTGTACAGTACAATGAGCAGTTCTTC. Protein product: CASSVVQYNEQFF.

The chain links TRBV15 to TRBJ2-3; no clear D. CDR3 size: 14 residues. Trimming cost V 4 bases and J 6 bases, with 14 bases left between them. From germline, CDR1 is LNHNV and CDR2 YYDKDF (reference sequence). The CDR3 protein is CATSTFTPQDTQYF. The CDR3 DNA follows: TGTGCCACCAGCACCTTCACCCCGCAGGATACGCAGTATTTT.

The gene calls are TRBV9 and TRBJ1-2; 8 bases are a match to TRBD1. The CDR3 extends over 15 amino acids. V was pared by 0 bases and J by 7 bases, with 8 bases of the junction left unmatched. Germline V lookup: CDR1 SGDLS, CDR2 YYNGEE. CDR3 region: CASSVARAGGGGYTF. CDR3 coding DNA: TGTGCCAGCAGCGTAGCCCGAGCAGGGGGCGGTGGCTACACCTTC. Using reference TRBV9 and TRBJ1-2 for the parts outside the CDR3, the full variable domain is DSGVTQTPKHLITATGQRVTLRCSPRSGDLSVYWYQQSLDQGLQFLIQYYNGEERAKGNILERFSAQQFPDLHSELNLSSLELGDSALYFCASSVARAGGGGYTFGSGTRLTVV.

The chain combines TRBV5-1 with TRBJ1-1; D not certain. Germline-derived CDR1 and CDR2 are SGHRS and YFSETQ. The CDR3 loop spans 13 amino acids. Deletions cut 5 bases from V and 3 bases from J, with 11 bases between. CDR3 protein: CASRPNTDTEAFF. CDR3 nucleotide sequence: TGCGCCAGCAGACCGAATACGGACACTGAAGCTTTCTTT. The full variable domain, completed using reference TRBV5-1 and TRBJ1-1, is KAGVTQTPRYLIKTRGQQVTLSCSPISGHRSVSWYQQTPGQGLQFLFEYFSETQRNKGNFPGRFSGRQFSNSRSEMNVSTLELGDSALYLCASRPNTDTEAFFGQGTRLTVV.

The V gene is TRBV9, the J gene TRBJ2-1; 9 positions match TRBD2. The CDR3 is 20 amino acids. The ends lost 7 bases at V and 9 bases at J; junction bases unmatched: 29. The V gene's germline CDR1 is SGDLS and CDR2 YYNGEE. The CDR3 nucleotides read TGTGCCAGCGCTGATCCTCCCTCACGGGGCGGGAGGGCCGGGGTGAGTGAGCAGTTCTTC. Amino acid sequence: CASADPPSRGGRAGVSEQFF.

This chain uses TRBV18 with TRBJ2-5; D is possibly TRBD2 (5 bases). The germline V and J ends were trimmed by 5 bases and 5 bases, with 15 bases remaining between them. Germline values: CDR1 KGHSH, CDR2 LQKENI. This CDR3 has 14 residues. The chain's CDR3 is CASSYTGNGETQYF. The CDR3 DNA reads as TGTGCCAGCTCATACACGGGGAATGGCGAGACCCAGTACTTC.

V usage is TRBV19 and J usage is TRBJ2-7; perhaps TRBD1 as D (7 bases). Germline V gives CDR1 LNHDA, CDR2 SQIVND (reference sequence). V lost 8 bases, J lost 2 bases, and 19 bases lay in between. The CDR3 covers 15 residues. CDR3 protein: CASGTQGGPTYEQYF. CDR3 in DNA: TGTGCCAGTGGAACCCAGGGGGGTCCAACCTACGAGCAGTACTTC.

The rearrangement uses TRBV7-8 and TRBJ1-2; 7 nucleotides match TRBD1. The CDR3 length is 17 residues. Germline V lookup: CDR1 SGHVS, CDR2 FQNEAQ. J lost 8 bases, V lost 5 bases, and 20 bases had no gene match. The CDR3 DNA follows: TGTGCCAGCAGCCAACGACAGGGACGTGCAGGCCGTGGGGGCTACACCTTC. Translated, it gives CASSQRQGRAGRGGYTF.

This chain joins TRBV6-1 and TRBJ2-3; 11 bases are a match to TRBD1. J gave up 8 bases and V 1 base, and 8 bases lay outside the gene matches. Germline CDR1 and CDR2: MNHNS and SASEGT. The CDR3 consists of 16 residues. The CDR3 protein is CASSEGDRGTGGTQYF. CDR3 DNA: TGTGCCAGCAGTGAAGGGGACAGGGGGACAGGGGGTACGCAGTATTTT.

The genes are TRBV28 and TRBJ2-5; D remains ambiguous. Germline lookup yields CDR1 MDHEN and CDR2 SYDVKM. This CDR3 contains 15 residues. The V end was cut by 6 bases, the J end by 5 bases, with 19 bases between. This CDR3 is CASRTPNAAAETQYF. DNA of the CDR3: TGTGCCAGCAGAACTCCCAACGCGGCGGCGGAGACCCAGTACTTC.

This chain connects TRBV7-9 to TRBJ1-4; D gene uncertain. Deletions cut 5 bases from V and 7 bases from J, with 5 bases between. The CDR3 has 11 amino acids. Germline CDR1 reads SEHNR; CDR2 reads FQNEAQ (reference sequence). The CDR3 protein is CASSPSEKLFF. The CDR3 DNA is TGTGCCAGCAGCCCCTCTGAAAAACTGTTTTTT.

This rearrangement joins TRBV4-1 to TRBJ2-5; perhaps TRBD2 as D (5 bases). TRBJ2-7 explains the end of the DNA better; the J call may be wrong. CDR1 is MGHRA, CDR2 YSYEKL, per germline. The CDR3 contains 16 residues. CDR3 region: CASSPGPGKSSYEQYF. CDR3 DNA: TGCGCCAGCAGCCCGGGCCCCGGGAAGAGCTCCTACGAGCAGTACTTC.

This chain uses TRBV11-2 with TRBJ2-3, with 11 positions matching TRBD1. Germline CDR1 SGHAT, CDR2 FQNNGV. CDR3 length: 16 residues. Trimming cost V 3 bases and J 6 bases; bases outside gene matches: 8. CDR3: CASSLAPGQGVDTQYF. In DNA, the CDR3 is TGTGCCAGCAGCTTGGCTCCGGGACAGGGGGTGGATACGCAGTATTTT.

The V gene is TRBV6-5, the J gene TRBJ1-4; TRBD1 is a possible D gene (5 bases). Trimming removed 0 bases at V and 7 bases at J, with 12 bases between. Germline CDR1 MNHEY, CDR2 SVGAGI. This CDR3 contains 15 residues. The CDR3 bases are TGTGCCAGCAGTTACTCGCAGGAGGGGAGTGAAAAACTGTTTTTT. Translation gives CASSYSQEGSEKLFF.

The J gene is TRBJ2-6, the V gene TRBV30; D perhaps matches TRBD1 (5 bases). Germline CDR1 reads GTSNPN; CDR2 reads SVGIG (reference sequence). Trimming left V 3 bases short and J 3 bases short, with 9 bases between. This CDR3 comprises 14 residues. In DNA, the CDR3 is TGTGCCTGGAGGGGGCCGGGTGGGGCCAACGTCCTGACTTTC. This translates into CAWRGPGGANVLTF.

This chain connects TRBV5-1 to TRBJ2-7; 8 bases are shared with TRBD1. The trim removed 4 bases at V and 2 bases at J, leaving 8 bases unmatched. CDR1 and CDR2 (germline): SGHRS, YFSETQ. This CDR3 has 15 amino acids. The CDR3 here is CASSPRQGSPYEQYF. In DNA, the CDR3 is TGCGCCAGCAGCCCCCGACAGGGGTCCCCCTACGAGCAGTACTTC.

The CDR3 sequence: CASSVGQAGNEQFF. The CDR3 nucleotides are TGTGCCAGCAGCGTTGGCCAGGCGGGGAATGAGCAGTTCTTC. The chain employs TRBV9 and TRBJ2-1, with D perhaps matching TRBD2 (6 bases). The length of the CDR3 is 14 residues. V was clipped by 2 bases and J by 7 bases, with 13 bases between them. Germline-derived CDR1 and CDR2 are SGDLS and YYNGEE.

The chain carries TRBV11-2 and TRBJ2-7; possibly TRBD2 for D (5 bases). Germline CDR1 SGHAT, CDR2 FQNNGV. V gave up 3 bases and J gave up 7 bases, with 13 bases separating them. The CDR3 covers 13 residues. The CDR3 DNA reads TGTGCCAGCAGCTTCTCTCCGGGAAGGGAGCAGTACTTC. This translates into CASSFSPGREQYF.

On this clone: Different DNA sequences within this sample yield the same CDR3. This chain joins TRBV4-2 and TRBJ2-1, with D possibly TRBD1 on 6 matching bases. The CDR3 contains 15 residues. Per the germline V gene, CDR1 is LGHNA and CDR2 is YNFKEQ. The V gene lost 7 bases and the J gene lost 4 bases, with 17 bases spanning the gap. CDR3 DNA: TGTGCCAGCAAACCCAATTGGGACATTTACAATGAGCAGTTCTTC. The encoded protein is CASKPNWDIYNEQFF.

The CDR3 is CASSDGLRSYEQYF. The CDR3 nucleotides are TGCGCCAGCAGTGACGGACTCCGCTCCTACGAGCAGTACTTC. This chain uses TRBV10-1 with TRBJ2-7; tentative D call: TRBD2 (5 bases). The CDR3 consists of 14 residues. Trimming stripped 3 bases from V and 0 bases from J, with 9 bases between. Germline lookup yields CDR1 WNHNN and CDR2 SYGVQD (reference sequence).

The J gene is TRBJ2-7, the V gene TRBV19; no reliable D call. V lost 2 bases and J 7 bases, leaving 12 bases between the germline ends. Germline assignment: CDR1 LNHDA and CDR2 SQIVND (reference sequence). The CDR3 runs 13 residues. The CDR3 spells CASSIKSTREQYF. CDR3 coding DNA: TGTGCCAGTAGTATAAAGAGCACCAGGGAGCAGTACTTC.